This T cell receptor beta chain stems from a study of graft-versus-host responses after intestinal transplantation. Study-wide context: Recipients had multivisceral, liver-intestinal, or isolated intestinal transplants. Tacrolimus plus steroids were given to all recipients for approximately three years, preceded by anti-thymocyte globulin induction. Whole-study results and caveats: Allografts of patients with graft-donor T cell macrochimerism showed high graft-versus-host to host-versus-graft clone ratios. Circulating GvH clones peaking coincided with falling HvG clones soon after transplant.

TCRdb's table, derived via immunoSEQ multiplex PCR, lists solely in-frame clones and lacks some. The sample shows 10,000 or so clones, about 91% of them seen only once. Of note for this clone: Its cognate antigen is unknown.

Germline loops: CDR1 SQVTM, CDR2 ANQGSEA. Trimming took off 6 bases at V and 5 bases at J, with 19 bases between the two ends. The CDR3 extends over 14 amino acids. The specimen comprised PBMCs, sampled approximately 42 days after intestinal transplantation. The TCR was taken from a human patient who received an intestinal transplant, so some T cells may come from the graft donor. The chain has TRBV29-1 and TRBJ1-1; a weak D match, TRBD1 (5 bases). The CDR3 nucleotides read TGCAGCGTCGGGGCCACGAAGACGGGGACTGAAGCTTTCTTT. It yields the protein CSVGATKTGTEAFF.